The rows below give T cell receptor beta chains drawn from one sample of a study of shared clonotypes between healthy human individuals. Data came from immunoSEQ multiplex PCR; TCRdb stores just in-frame clones and leaves some out. The sample records roughly 660,000 clones, 90% being singletons. The sample taken for sequencing was memory CD8+ T cells from PBMCs. The receptors here all came from a man aged 18 to 29 in good health. Some clones in this sample may be carry-over from other donors' samples. Each CDR3 is given with its conserved first and last residue. Some rows mark clone size as missing; the rest say once, few, many or name a class of expanded clone.

. TRBV7-9 CASSYEGLADTGELFF
. TRBV28 CASSSPRRDYSYEQYF
once TRBV18 CASSTRDRAREQYF
. TRBV5-4 CASSLWLGLAKNIQYF
once TRBV9 CASSSAGEGQPQHF
. TRBV2 CASSDRENTEAFF
. TRBV10-1 CASSESTGIGTEAFF
. TRBV27 CASSGESSYNEQFF
. TRBV9 CASSGTANTEAFF
. TRBV27 CASSYFREDQPQHF
few TRBV6-1 CASSEVWNQPQHF
. TRBV9 CASSVEGLAKNIQYF
. TRBV5-6 CASSSHRTGGRTDTQYF
. TRBV28 CASSLAGTAYEQYF
. TRBV7-9 CASRTPPWYAETQYF
. TRBV5-5 CASSSRPGQAPHEQYF
. TRBV4-2 CASSQPSVRGYYEQYF
. TRBV30 CAWRTSGTYEQYF
. TRBV27 CASSLFNLAGGPGETQYF
. TRBV5-1 CASSLLGSGIYNEQFF
. TRBV9 CASSPRGQIISADTQYF
many TRBV9 CASSVYLTGLAGDNEQFF
. TRBV7-2 CASSSTLNTRTEQYF
. TRBV27 CASSLGTGGGNQPQHF
. TRBV15 CATSMTRNPNTGELFF
. TRBV7-9 CASQPAEAFF
. TRBV19 CASSTHPYGYTF
. TRBV11-2 CASSHPQRGEETQYF
once TRBV9 CASSGTSSYEQYF
. TRBV28 CASSLGQGVAKNIQYF